The text below deals with one TCR beta chain. Its cognate antigen has yet to be identified. No base quality information exists; no much larger clone differs at one position. Each collaborating institution followed its own protocols to collect whole blood in K2EDTA tubes. For TCRbeta analysis, collaborators shipped samples in one of three forms: frozen whole blood, isolated PBMCs, or DNA extracted from either of those sample types. The data were taken from a study of blood T cell repertoires in COVID-19 (dated by TCRdb to about 2020). Regarding the study in general: Collaborator samples came from the United States, Italy and Spain and covered acute and convalescent phases of COVID-19. The material from the prospective study consisted of cDNA or gDNA derived from T cells, B-cell-depleted T cells, or PBMCs. The dataset comprised deeply sampled blood TCRbeta repertoires from subjects exposed to, actively infected with, or recovered from COVID-19. A freely available public database, intended as a resource for researchers studying the immune response to SARS-CoV-2, is where the repertoires were released. Samples came from the ongoing ImmuneRACE study (first 160 participants) plus 1,254 subjects from 6 global collaborators. Nearly every sample came with metadata listing a de-identified subject ID, COVID-19 status, age in years and sex. Where available, HLA class I and class II types were obtained from metadata supplied by the sample provider rather than from assay-based typing.

CDR1 SNHLY and CDR2 FYNNEI are derived from the germline V gene. The CDR3 measures 14 amino acids from cysteine to phenylalanine. The entry retains the CDR3 DNA only, 42 bases that are in frame from base 1. Trimming takes 7 bases off V and 6 bases off J; junction bases not matched to a gene: 7. Findings and caveats that apply to the study as a whole: The quantity of clinical and demographic metadata differed by source and by participant and was supplied without curation.

TCRbeta CDR3 regions were amplified from genomic DNA using the immunoSEQ Assay, a bias-controlled multiplex PCR. On the study's bioinformatics: The number of nucleated cells in each sample was estimated by amplification of reference gene primers within the assay. To quantify the absolute abundance of each unique TCRbeta CDR3 rearrangement, sequence reads were collapsed and filtered. For each sample, productive Simpson clonality was calculated as the square root of Simpson's diversity index across productive rearrangements. TCRdb provides this immuneACCESS table in a form limited to in-frame rearrangements. Some clones are lacking; in checked studies, under half of them reflect an unresolved V gene, and why the rest are absent is not known. That table furnishes V, J and clone size, whereas the DNA furnished D and trimming. Here the sample has a few hundred thousand clones; around 90% occur a single time. The ten largest clonotypes hold approximately 1.7% of the sample.

This TCR was sampled from a man between 65 and 85 years old with acute or convalescent COVID-19. This chain is built from TRBV2 and TRBJ2-2; TRBD1 aligns with 8 central bases. Sample: peripheral blood. The CDR3 region reads CASMDRASAGELFF. Read as DNA, the sequence is TGTGCCAGCATGGACAGGGCCTCTGCCGGGGAGCTGTTTTTT.